This TCR beta chain was found in a study of graft-versus-host responses after intestinal transplantation. Study-level background: Multivisceral, liver-intestinal, or isolated intestinal grafts were transplanted into recipients.

The table came from immunoSEQ multiplex PCR; TCRdb's copy has only in-frame clones and leaves some out. The sample lists 98,000 or so clones; 86% were seen once. Germline V lookup: CDR1 SGHNT, CDR2 YYREEE (reference sequence). Trimming pared 1 base from V and 4 bases from J, leaving 8 bases between. This CDR3 has 13 residues. By sample fraction, this clone is medium-sized. The V gene is TRBV5-4, the J gene TRBJ2-5, with unresolved D. The clonotype originates from a human patient who received an intestinal transplant, so some T cells may come from the graft donor. Here the sequenced sample was PBMCs, taken 255 days after intestinal transplant. The CDR3 bases are TGTGCCAGCAGCTTGCAAATGCGAGAGACCCAGTACTTC. Its protein is CASSLQMRETQYF.